The TCR beta chain under discussion was sequenced for a study of blood T cell repertoires in COVID-19. Study-level background: Whether acute or convalescent, the COVID-19 samples came from the United States, Italy and Spain. Sample material is recorded as cDNA or gDNA derived from T cells, B-cell-depleted T cells, or PBMCs.

CDR3 length: 15 amino acids. Unmatched junction bases numbered 7, after V lost 4 bases and J lost 5 bases. Germline loops: CDR1 SGHNT, CDR2 YYREEE (reference sequence). As processed by the authors: The assay estimated nucleated cells by amplifying reference gene primers. Sequencing was performed with immunoSEQ multiplex PCR; in TCRdb, only in-frame clones are kept and a portion is missing. The DNA was the basis for D and trimming; V, J and clone size are from that table. The data hold tens of thousands of clones, with 80% to 90% observed a single time. This clone has a single count. The gene calls are TRBV5-4 and TRBJ2-2; TRBD1 aligns across 8 bases. The sequence was collected from a man between 50 and 59 years old with active COVID-19. Sample: peripheral blood. CDR3 protein: CASSPGQGETGELFF. CDR3 DNA sequence: TGTGCCAGCAGCCCAGGACAGGGTGAGACCGGGGAGCTGTTTTTT.